A single T cell receptor beta chain is shown here with its context. This specimen comes from a study of control samples from healthy donors and cancer patients. Profiled with immunoSEQ multiplex PCR; TCRdb holds only in-frame clones, not every one. The sample holds under 150,000 clones, around 90% seen once. The germline CDR1 and CDR2 sequences are MNHEY and SVGEGT. CDR3 length: 16 residues. V was cut by 5 bases and J by 0 bases, with 11 bases left in between. This chain joins TRBV6-2 or TRBV6-3 and TRBJ1-6; no clear D. The material sequenced was blood. This clonotype was sampled from a middle-aged man in good health. The DNA for the CDR3 is TGTGCCAGCAGTCTCCGAGGCAGCTCCTATAATTCACCCCTCCACTTT. Its translation is CASSLRGSSYNSPLHF.